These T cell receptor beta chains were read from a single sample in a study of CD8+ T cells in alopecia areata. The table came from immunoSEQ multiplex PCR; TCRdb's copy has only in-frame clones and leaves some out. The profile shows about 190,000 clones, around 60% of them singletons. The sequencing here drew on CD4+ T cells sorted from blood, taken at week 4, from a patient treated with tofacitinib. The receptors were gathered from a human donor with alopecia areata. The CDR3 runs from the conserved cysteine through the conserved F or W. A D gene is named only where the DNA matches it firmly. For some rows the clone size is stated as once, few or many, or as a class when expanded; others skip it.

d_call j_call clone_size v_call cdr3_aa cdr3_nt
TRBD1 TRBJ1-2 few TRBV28 CASSETGVYGYTF TGTGCCAGCAGTGAGACAGGGGTATATGGCTACACCTTC
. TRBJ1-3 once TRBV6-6 CASSYSSGNTIYF TGTGCCAGCAGTTACAGCTCTGGAAACACCATATATTTT
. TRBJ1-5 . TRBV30 CAWSSGVRNQPQHF TGTGCCTGGAGTTCTGGGGTCCGGAATCAGCCCCAGCATTTT
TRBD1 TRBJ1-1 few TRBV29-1 CSANSGGSNTEAFF TGCAGCGCAAACTCAGGGGGCTCGAACACTGAAGCTTTCTTT
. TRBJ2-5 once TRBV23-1 CASSRAGASRETQYF TGCGCCAGCAGTCGGGCGGGGGCAAGCCGAGAGACCCAGTACTTC
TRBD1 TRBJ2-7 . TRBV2 CASGGQGYEQYF TGTGCCAGCGGGGGACAGGGCTACGAGCAGTACTTC
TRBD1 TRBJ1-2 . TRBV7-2 CASSGRGTDYGYTF TGTGCCAGCAGCGGTCGTGGGACAGACTATGGCTACACCTTC
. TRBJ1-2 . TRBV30 CAWSRGTDGYTF TGTGCCTGGAGCCGGGGAACTGATGGCTACACCTTC
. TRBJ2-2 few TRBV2 CASSGQSGELFF TGTGCCAGCAGTGGACAGTCCGGGGAGCTGTTTTTT
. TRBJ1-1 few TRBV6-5 CASLRNTEAFF TGTGCCAGCCTTCGGAACACTGAAGCTTTCTTT
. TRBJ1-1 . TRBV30 CAARKDTLNTEAFF TGTGCCGCCCGAAAGGACACCTTGAACACTGAAGCTTTCTTT
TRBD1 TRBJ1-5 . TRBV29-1 CSARDSFNQPQHF TGCAGCGCCCGGGACAGTTTCAATCAGCCCCAGCATTTT
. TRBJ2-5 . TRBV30 CAWRGGQYQETQYF TGTGCCTGGAGGGGGGGGCAGTACCAAGAGACCCAGTACTTC
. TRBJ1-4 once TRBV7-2 CASSLTARINEKLFF TGTGCCAGCAGCTTGACGGCTCGCATCAATGAAAAACTGTTTTTT
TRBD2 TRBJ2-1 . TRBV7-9 CASSTPAGRLYNEQFF TGTGCCAGCAGCACCCCAGCGGGACGCCTCTACAATGAGCAGTTCTTC
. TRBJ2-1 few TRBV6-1 CASSFSRGYNEQFF TGTGCCAGCAGTTTTAGTCGAGGCTACAATGAGCAGTTCTTC
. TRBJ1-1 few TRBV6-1 CASIGDGFGAFF TGTGCCAGCATCGGGGACGGATTTGGAGCTTTCTTT
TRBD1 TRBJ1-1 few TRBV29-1 CSGRQGMNTEAFF TGCAGCGGCCGACAGGGAATGAACACTGAAGCTTTCTTT
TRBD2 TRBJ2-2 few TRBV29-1 CSGSSGPSTNTGELFF TGCAGCGGCTCTAGCGGGCCGTCGACGAACACCGGGGAGCTGTTTTTT
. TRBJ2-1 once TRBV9 CASSVGLAWGLNEQFF TGTGCCAGCAGCGTCGGGCTAGCCTGGGGCCTTAATGAGCAGTTCTTC
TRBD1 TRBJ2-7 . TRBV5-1 CASSLGGTGQHEQYF TGCGCCAGCAGCTTGGGAGGGACAGGGCAGCACGAGCAGTACTTC
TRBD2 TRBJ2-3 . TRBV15 CATSRDGAGGPDTQYF TGTGCCACCAGCAGAGATGGGGCGGGAGGTCCAGATACGCAGTATTTT
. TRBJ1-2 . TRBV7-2 CASSPGTPDGYTF TGTGCCAGCAGCCCCGGGACCCCGGACGGCTACACCTTC
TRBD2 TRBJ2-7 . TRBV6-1 CATLGLAADEQYF TGTGCCACACTGGGACTAGCTGCCGACGAGCAGTACTTC
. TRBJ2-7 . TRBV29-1 CSVVGISYEQYF TGCAGCGTTGTGGGCATCTCCTACGAGCAGTACTTC
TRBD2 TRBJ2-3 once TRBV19 CASTGEGYTDTQYF TGTGCCAGTACCGGGGAGGGGTACACAGATACGCAGTATTTT
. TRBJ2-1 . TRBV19 CASSILRVGDEQFF TGTGCCAGTAGTATTTTGAGGGTGGGCGATGAGCAGTTCTTC
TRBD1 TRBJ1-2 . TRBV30 CAWTWTGGYGYTF TGTGCCTGGACCTGGACAGGCGGCTATGGCTACACCTTC
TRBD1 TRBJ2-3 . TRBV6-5 CASRYGQGTDTQYF TGTGCCAGCAGATACGGACAGGGCACAGATACGCAGTATTTT
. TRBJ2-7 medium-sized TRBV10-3 CAITETPSSYEQYF TGTGCCATCACCGAGACACCGAGCTCCTACGAGCAGTACTTC
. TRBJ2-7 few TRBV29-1 CSVVAGAHEQYF TGCAGCGTTGTTGCAGGGGCCCACGAGCAGTACTTC
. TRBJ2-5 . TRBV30 CAWSIDRTTETQYF TGTGCCTGGAGCATCGATCGGACGACGGAGACCCAGTACTTC
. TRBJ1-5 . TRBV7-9 CASARPQHF TGTGCCAGCGCTCGGCCCCAGCATTTT
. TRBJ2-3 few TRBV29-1 CSVGGQGGFTDTQYF TGCAGCGTTGGGGGCCAGGGGGGATTCACAGATACGCAGTATTTT
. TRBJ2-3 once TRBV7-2 CASSGDWDTQYF TGTGCCAGCAGCGGGGACTGGGATACGCAGTATTTT
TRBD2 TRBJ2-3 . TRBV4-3 CASSQAGGGMDTQYF TGCGCCAGCAGCCAAGCGGGGGGGGGCATGGATACGCAGTATTTT
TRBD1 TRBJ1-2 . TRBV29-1 CSVGDRAYYGYTF TGCAGCGTTGGGGACAGGGCCTATTATGGCTACACCTTC
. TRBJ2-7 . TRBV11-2 CASSLDLGDEQYF TGTGCCAGCAGCTTAGATCTCGGCGACGAGCAGTACTTC
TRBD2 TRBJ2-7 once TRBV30 CAWSPRGGEQYF TGTGCCTGGAGTCCGCGGGGAGGGGAGCAGTACTTC
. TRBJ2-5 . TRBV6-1 CASSEALERRPGEPQYF TGTGCCAGCAGTGAAGCGCTTGAGAGGAGACCAGGAGAGCCCCAGTACTTC
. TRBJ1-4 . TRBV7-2 CASSLAVDSIKFF TGTGCCAGCAGCTTAGCGGTGGACAGTATCAAGTTTTTT
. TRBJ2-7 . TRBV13 CASSPRTDSYEQYF TGTGCCAGCAGCCCCCGCACGGACTCCTACGAGCAGTACTTC
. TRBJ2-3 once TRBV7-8 CASSPDSTDTQYF TGTGCCAGCAGCCCCGACAGCACAGATACGCAGTATTTT
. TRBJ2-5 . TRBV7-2 CASSLLGVETQYF TGTGCCAGCAGCTTGCTCGGGGTTGAGACCCAGTACTTC
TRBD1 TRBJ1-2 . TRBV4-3 CASSQDDRGGYGYTF TGCGCCAGCAGCCAAGACGACAGGGGTGGCTATGGCTACACCTTC
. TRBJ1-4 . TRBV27 CASSPLRAGRYELFF TGTGCCAGCAGCCCCCTCAGGGCAGGGAGGTATGAGCTGTTTTTT
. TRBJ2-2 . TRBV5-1 CASSSTTKANTGELFF TGCGCCAGCAGCTCTACCACGAAGGCGAACACCGGGGAGCTGTTTTTT
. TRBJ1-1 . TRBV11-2 CASSTTDSPNTEAFF TGTGCCAGCAGCACAACCGACAGCCCGAACACTGAAGCTTTCTTT
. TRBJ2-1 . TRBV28 CASSLGGSSYNEQFF TGTGCCAGCAGTTTGGGTGGGAGCTCCTACAATGAGCAGTTCTTC
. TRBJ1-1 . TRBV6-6 CASFLGRTEAFF TGTGCCAGCTTCCTCGGGCGGACTGAAGCTTTCTTT
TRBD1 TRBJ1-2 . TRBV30 CAWFRDRVSGYTF TGTGCCTGGTTCCGGGACAGGGTATCTGGCTACACCTTC
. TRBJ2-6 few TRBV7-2 CASSLRSSGANVLTF TGTGCCAGCAGCCTAAGGAGCTCTGGGGCCAACGTCCTGACTTTC
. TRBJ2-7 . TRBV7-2 CASSLATASFWYF TGTGCCAGCAGCTTAGCGACGGCCTCCTTTTGGTACTTC
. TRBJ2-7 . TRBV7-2 CASRVGSYEQYF TGTGCCAGCAGGGTCGGCTCCTACGAGCAGTACTTC
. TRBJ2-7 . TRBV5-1 CASSFRQISYEQYF TGCGCCAGCAGCTTTCGACAGATTTCCTACGAGCAGTACTTC